Detailed here is one T cell receptor (beta chain). Its antigen is still unknown. The CDR3 has 14 residues. Germline CDR1 and CDR2: SEHNR and FQNEAQ (reference sequence). Trimming left V 1 base short and J 1 base short, with 7 bases between. PCR was performed using 60 Vbeta and 13 Jbeta primers. Sequencing used immunoSEQ multiplex PCR; TCRdb keeps in-frame clones, though not all of them. The sample shows 150,000 to 200,000 clones, 65% to 90% of them seen only once. This entry comes from a study of cytomegalovirus exposure and HLA in healthy donors. Study conclusions and caveats: In a later analysis, at a false discovery rate of 0.05, approximately 18,000 TCR beta sequences were associated with HLA alleles. Some V segments, including TRBV6-2 and TRBV6-3, were excluded as indistinguishable. Reports credit the classifier with highly specific, highly sensitive diagnosis of cytomegalovirus status.

The chain links TRBV7-9 to TRBJ2-5, with D possibly matching TRBD2 (6 bases). The material sequenced was PBMCs. The receptor was derived from a woman between 45 and 65 years old in good health and CMV-seronegative. Here the CDR3 reads CASSLGGVQETQYF. CDR3 nucleotide sequence: TGTGCCAGCAGCTTAGGGGGGGTCCAAGAGACCCAGTACTTC. The variable domain in full, completed from reference TRBV7-9 and TRBJ2-5, reads DTGVSQNPRHKITKRGQNVTFRCDPISEHNRLYWYRQTLGQGPEFLTYFQNEAQLEKSRLLSDRFSAERPKGSFSTLEIQRTEQGDSAMYLCASSLGGVQETQYFGPGTRLLVL.